The rows below give T cell receptor beta chains drawn from one sample of a study of T cells in Graves' hyperthyroidism and ophthalmopathy. TCRdb reprocessed the multiplex PCR reads via MiXCR and lists one record per CDR3 protein. Found here are about 370,000 distinct CDR3 sequences, approximately 14% of them singletons; the top ten hold roughly 19%. Sequenced material: blood. The receptors derive from a woman aged 55-70 years with Graves' ophthalmopathy. Both conserved end residues are part of each CDR3. A D gene is named only where the DNA matches it firmly. Only part of the rows carry a size: once, few, many, or a class if the clone is expanded.

v_call: TRBV5-4; clone_size: NA; j_call: TRBJ2-1; d_call: NA; cdr3_aa: CASSLTTEQFF; cdr3_nt: TGTGCCAGCAGCTTAACTACCGAGCAGTTCTTC
v_call: TRBV25-1; clone_size: NA; j_call: TRBJ2-5; d_call: NA; cdr3_aa: CASSGLRVRQETQYF; cdr3_nt: TGTGCCAGCAGTGGCTTGAGGGTACGCCAAGAGACCCAGTACTTC
v_call: TRBV5-1; clone_size: NA; j_call: TRBJ1-1; d_call: NA; cdr3_aa: CASSLEGLGEAFF; cdr3_nt: TGCGCCAGCAGCTTGGAGGGTTTGGGTGAAGCTTTCTTT
v_call: TRBV29-1; clone_size: many; j_call: TRBJ2-5; d_call: NA; cdr3_aa: CSFRVGETQYF; cdr3_nt: TGCAGCTTCAGGGTCGGCGAGACCCAGTACTTC
v_call: TRBV10-1; clone_size: NA; j_call: TRBJ2-3; d_call: NA; cdr3_aa: CASSAGTYTDTQYF; cdr3_nt: TGCGCCAGCAGCGCGGGGACCTACACAGATACGCAGTATTTT
v_call: TRBV5-1; clone_size: many; j_call: TRBJ2-3; d_call: TRBD2; cdr3_aa: CASTVLAGEDTQYF; cdr3_nt: TGCGCCAGCACCGTGCTAGCGGGAGAAGATACGCAGTATTTT
v_call: TRBV7-9; clone_size: many; j_call: TRBJ2-1; d_call: TRBD2; cdr3_aa: CASSTGLAGGPTNEQFF; cdr3_nt: TGTGCCAGCAGCACGGGACTAGCGGGAGGCCCAACCAATGAGCAGTTCTTC
v_call: TRBV28; clone_size: NA; j_call: TRBJ2-7; d_call: TRBD2; cdr3_aa: CASSSPGLATTYEQYF; cdr3_nt: TGTGCCAGCAGTTCCCCGGGACTAGCTACAACCTACGAGCAGTACTTC
v_call: TRBV6-1; clone_size: few; j_call: TRBJ2-1; d_call: TRBD1; cdr3_aa: CATLLDGTGTYNEQFF; cdr3_nt: TGTGCCACTCTCCTAGACGGGACAGGGACTTACAATGAGCAGTTCTTC
v_call: TRBV10-2; clone_size: few; j_call: TRBJ2-5; d_call: NA; cdr3_aa: CVSSESTGNGETQYF; cdr3_nt: TGCGTCAGCAGTGAGTCGACGGGGAACGGAGAGACCCAGTACTTC
v_call: TRBV11-2; clone_size: many; j_call: TRBJ2-7; d_call: NA; cdr3_aa: CASSLGRDSYEQYF; cdr3_nt: TGTGCCAGCAGCTTAGGTCGGGACTCCTACGAGCAGTACTTC
v_call: TRBV27; clone_size: many; j_call: TRBJ2-5; d_call: TRBD1; cdr3_aa: CASSQTGVETQYF; cdr3_nt: TGTGCCAGCAGCCAGACAGGGGTTGAGACCCAGTACTTC
v_call: TRBV11-3; clone_size: few; j_call: TRBJ2-3; d_call: NA; cdr3_aa: CASKGEHADTQYF; cdr3_nt: TGTGCCAGCAAGGGAGAACACGCAGATACGCAGTATTTT
v_call: TRBV20-1; clone_size: many; j_call: TRBJ2-7; d_call: NA; cdr3_aa: CSARDSVRGEQYF; cdr3_nt: TGCAGTGCTAGAGATAGTGTAAGGGGCGAGCAGTACTTC
v_call: TRBV12-5; clone_size: many; j_call: TRBJ2-2; d_call: NA; cdr3_aa: CASGLALTSSGELFF; cdr3_nt: TGTGCTAGTGGTTTGGCCCTGACTAGTTCCGGGGAGCTGTTTTTT
v_call: TRBV30; clone_size: NA; j_call: TRBJ2-3; d_call: TRBD1; cdr3_aa: CAWGQGRSDTQYF; cdr3_nt: TGTGCCTGGGGACAGGGGCGTTCAGATACGCAGTATTTT
v_call: TRBV12-5; clone_size: NA; j_call: TRBJ1-1; d_call: NA; cdr3_aa: CASGLVLGETEAFF; cdr3_nt: TGTGCTAGTGGTTTGGTTCTGGGTGAGACTGAAGCTTTCTTT
v_call: TRBV20-1; clone_size: many; j_call: TRBJ2-7; d_call: TRBD2; cdr3_aa: CSARPLAAYEQYF; cdr3_nt: TGCAGTGCTAGGCCGCTAGCGGCGTACGAGCAGTACTTC
v_call: TRBV5-6; clone_size: many; j_call: TRBJ1-5; d_call: NA; cdr3_aa: CASSSQPNQPQHF; cdr3_nt: TGTGCCAGCAGCTCGCAGCCGAATCAGCCCCAGCATTTT
v_call: TRBV3-1; clone_size: many; j_call: TRBJ1-2; d_call: TRBD1; cdr3_aa: CASSQEGTGYGYTF; cdr3_nt: TGTGCCAGCAGCCAAGAAGGGACAGGGTATGGCTACACCTTC
v_call: TRBV20-1; clone_size: many; j_call: TRBJ2-5; d_call: NA; cdr3_aa: CSASVSQETQYF; cdr3_nt: TGCAGTGCTAGTGTCAGCCAAGAGACCCAGTACTTC